This TCR beta chain was sequenced during a study of blood T cell repertoires in COVID-19. Study context: Acute-phase and convalescent COVID-19 samples originated in the United States, Italy and Spain. The cDNA or gDNA used as material had been derived from T cells, B-cell-depleted T cells, or PBMCs.

In germline, CDR1 is GTSNPN, CDR2 SVGIG (reference sequence). CDR3 length equals 14 residues. Trimming shortened V by 3 bases and J by 4 bases, and 13 bases separated the two germline ends. In the authors' methods: The assay estimated nucleated cells by amplifying reference gene primers. Profiled with immunoSEQ multiplex PCR; TCRdb holds only in-frame clones, not every one. Clone size and V and J calls were adopted from that table, with D and trimming inferred from the DNA. The sample records about 200,000 clones, around 82% being singletons. This clone was detected a few times. The sequence was collected from a woman between 45 and 60 years old with acute or convalescent COVID-19. The sample taken for sequencing was peripheral blood. The rearrangement links TRBV30 to TRBJ2-1; weak D call: TRBD1 (6 bases). The CDR3 sequence is CAWRDPGHYNEQFF. CDR3 in DNA: TGTGCCTGGAGGGACCCGGGACATTACAATGAGCAGTTCTTC. Full variable domain (remainder filled in from reference TRBV30 and TRBJ2-1): SQTIHQWPATLVQPVGSPLSLECTVEGTSNPNLYWYRQAAGRGLQLLFYSVGIGQISSEVPQNLSASRPQDRQFILSSKKLLLSDSGFYLCAWRDPGHYNEQFFGPGTRLTVL.